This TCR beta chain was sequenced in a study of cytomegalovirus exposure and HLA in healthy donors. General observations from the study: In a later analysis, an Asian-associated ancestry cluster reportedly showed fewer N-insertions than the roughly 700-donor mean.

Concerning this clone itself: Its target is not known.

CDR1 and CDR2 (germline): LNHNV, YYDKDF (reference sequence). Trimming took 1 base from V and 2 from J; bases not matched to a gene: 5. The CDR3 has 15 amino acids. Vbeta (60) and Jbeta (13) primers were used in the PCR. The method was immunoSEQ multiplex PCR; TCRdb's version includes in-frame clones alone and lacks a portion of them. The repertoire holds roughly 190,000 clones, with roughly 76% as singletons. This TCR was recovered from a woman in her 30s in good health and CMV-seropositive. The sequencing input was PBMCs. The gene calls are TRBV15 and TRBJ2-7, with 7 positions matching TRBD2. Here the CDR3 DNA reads TGTGCCACCAGCAGAGCCAAGCGGGGAGCCTACGAGCAGTACTTC. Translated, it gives CATSRAKRGAYEQYF.